These T cell receptor beta chains were read from a single sample in a study of T cells in localized non-small cell lung cancer. The table came from immunoSEQ multiplex PCR; TCRdb's copy has only in-frame clones and leaves some out. The sample lists roughly 23,000 clones; approximately 88% were seen once. This specimen consisted of peripheral blood, obtained before any cancer treatment. The receptor set was obtained from a male donor older than 55 with stage I lung adenocarcinoma. CDR3s include the opening cysteine and the closing phenylalanine or tryptophan. The order of the fields is J gene, V gene, CDR3 protein.

TRBJ1-1 | TRBV19 | CASSLRRENTEAFF
TRBJ2-5 | TRBV7-9 | CASSFWTREWETQYF
TRBJ2-1 | TRBV9 | CASSVGQGGYNEQFF
TRBJ1-5 | TRBV2 | CASSERETGVQPQHF
TRBJ2-7 | TRBV11-3 | CASSRDRVTEQYF
TRBJ1-3 | TRBV30 | CAWRTMGTGAGNTIYF
TRBJ2-1 | TRBV5-6 | CASSPGVSSSYNEQFF
TRBJ2-2 | TRBV7-3 | CASSPFGQGGTGELFF
TRBJ1-1 | TRBV7-2 | CASSLGLGGNEAFF
TRBJ2-1 | TRBV5-1 | CASSWKGQGNEQFF
TRBJ2-2 | TRBV7-6 | CASSLGQLTGELFF
TRBJ1-2 | TRBV28 | CASSFQGAGYYGYTF
TRBJ2-2 | TRBV6-5 | CASSYSSSSHTGELFF
TRBJ2-4 | TRBV6-1 | CASRSGGAGNIQYF
TRBJ2-1 | TRBV30 | CAWSDLSYNEQFF
TRBJ2-1 | TRBV5-1 | CASRLAGTDNEQFF
TRBJ2-3 | TRBV5-4 | CASSSGLAGPSTDTQYF
TRBJ1-1 | TRBV9 | CASSEGHQNTEAFF
TRBJ2-1 | TRBV4-2 | CASSQDPGASYNEQFF
TRBJ2-5 | TRBV7-2 | CASSPTSGGETQYF
TRBJ1-4 | TRBV18 | CASSPPGEAEKLFF
TRBJ2-6 | TRBV30 | CASTNSGRAPGANVLTF
TRBJ1-4 | TRBV7-7 | CASSLGSGIGEKLFF
TRBJ2-1 | TRBV7-2 | CASSLRLSGGVWDEQFF
TRBJ2-1 | TRBV19 | CASSAGQGTHNEQFF
TRBJ1-1 | TRBV19 | CASSISRGTGTEAFF
TRBJ2-7 | TRBV5-3 | CARSLGTGHSYEQYF
TRBJ2-1 | TRBV18 | CASSPIDQGHEQFF
TRBJ2-1 | TRBV5-1 | CASSLEPEGPDNEQFF
TRBJ2-5 | TRBV19 | CASSRGSGGKETQYF
TRBJ1-3 | TRBV5-6 | CASSLPGSGNTIYF
TRBJ1-1 | TRBV10-1 | CASTQGSNTEAFF